This T cell receptor (beta chain) was identified during a study of blood T cell repertoires in COVID-19. Turning to the study itself: From the United States, Italy and Spain came samples of acute and convalescent COVID-19.

Trimming cost V 3 bases and J 6 bases, with 20 bases left between them. Germline V gene lookup returns CDR1 LNHDA and CDR2 SQIVND (reference sequence). CDR3 size: 16 residues. In the authors' workflow: Nucleated cell number was recorded as an estimate derived from reference gene primer amplification. Using immunoSEQ multiplex PCR, the repertoire was profiled, and TCRdb retains in-frame clones only, with some absent. The V and J calls and the clone size are those of that table, but D and trimming were determined from the DNA. In the table there are 35,000 to 50,000 clones, 85% to 90% of which are singletons.

The sequence came from a man in his sixties with acute or convalescent COVID-19. The chain carries TRBV19 and TRBJ1-2, with a tentative D call TRBD1 (5 bases). Sequencing was performed on peripheral blood. CDR3 sequence (DNA): TGTGCCAGTAGTATTCGCCTTCAGGGTTATCTTGATGGCTACACCTTC. It codes for CASSIRLQGYLDGYTF.